Listed below are T cell receptor beta chains from one sample, sequenced in a study of response to subunit inactivated influenza vaccine. TCRdb itself ran the RT-PCR reads through MiXCR, one entry per CDR3 protein. Counted here are a few hundred thousand distinct CDR3 sequences, 12% to 15% occurring once; the ten biggest clones make up more than 9.5%. This specimen consisted of PBMCs from blood, obtained 11 to 12 days after vaccination. All receptors come from a man in his forties or fifties who received an inactivated influenza vaccine. Each CDR3 is given with its conserved first and last residue. Fields, in order: CDR3 length, D gene, V gene, J gene, clone size, CDR3 protein, CDR3 DNA. The D gene is left open where the match is weak. The size field is filled for only some rows; it gives once, few, many or a size class.

len: 13; d_gene: NA; v_gene: TRBV4-1; j_gene: TRBJ2-2; abundance: NA; CDR3aa: CASSQEASGELFF; CDR3nt: TGCGCCAGCAGCCAAGAGGCTAGCGGGGAGCTGTTTTTT
len: 11; d_gene: NA; v_gene: TRBV20-1; j_gene: TRBJ2-7; abundance: few; CDR3aa: CSARTLYEQYF; CDR3nt: TGCAGTGCTAGGACCTTGTACGAGCAGTACTTC
len: 13; d_gene: NA; v_gene: TRBV12-3/TRBV12-4; j_gene: TRBJ2-7; abundance: many; CDR3aa: CASSLTDSYEQYF; CDR3nt: TGTGCCAGCAGTTTGACTGACTCCTACGAGCAGTACTTC
len: 13; d_gene: NA; v_gene: TRBV3-1; j_gene: TRBJ2-7; abundance: few; CDR3aa: CASSPGPDYEQYF; CDR3nt: TGTGCCAGCAGCCCCGGGCCTGACTACGAGCAGTACTTC
len: 11; d_gene: NA; v_gene: TRBV20-1; j_gene: TRBJ1-1; abundance: few; CDR3aa: CSASGLTEAFF; CDR3nt: TGCAGTGCTTCCGGTTTAACTGAAGCTTTCTTT
len: 11; d_gene: NA; v_gene: TRBV12-3/TRBV12-4; j_gene: TRBJ2-1; abundance: many; CDR3aa: CASSLGTQQFF; CDR3nt: TGTGCCAGCAGTTTAGGGACACAGCAGTTCTTC
len: 16; d_gene: TRBD1; v_gene: TRBV6-5; j_gene: TRBJ2-3; abundance: few; CDR3aa: CASSYSETGLTDTQYF; CDR3nt: TGTGCCAGCAGTTACTCTGAGACAGGGCTCACAGATACGCAGTATTTT
len: 16; d_gene: TRBD2; v_gene: TRBV5-1; j_gene: TRBJ2-1; abundance: few; CDR3aa: CASNKGLAGVGNEQFF; CDR3nt: TGCGCCAGCAACAAGGGACTAGCGGGAGTAGGGAATGAGCAGTTCTTC
len: 15; d_gene: TRBD1; v_gene: TRBV10-3; j_gene: TRBJ1-6; abundance: few; CDR3aa: CAISSQGAYNSPLHF; CDR3nt: TGTGCCATCAGTAGCCAGGGGGCCTATAATTCACCCCTCCACTTT
len: 15; d_gene: NA; v_gene: TRBV11-2; j_gene: TRBJ2-7; abundance: few; CDR3aa: CASSLVGHDSYEQYF; CDR3nt: TGTGCCAGCAGCTTAGTAGGACACGACTCCTACGAGCAGTACTTC
len: 12; d_gene: TRBD1; v_gene: TRBV10-3; j_gene: TRBJ2-3; abundance: NA; CDR3aa: CATRQGADTQCF; CDR3nt: TGTGCCACACGACAGGGGGCAGATACACAGTGTTTT
len: 14; d_gene: TRBD2; v_gene: TRBV29-1; j_gene: TRBJ2-1; abundance: few; CDR3aa: CSVFGLAGDNEQFF; CDR3nt: TGCAGCGTTTTCGGACTAGCGGGGGACAATGAGCAGTTCTTC
len: 14; d_gene: TRBD1; v_gene: TRBV11-2; j_gene: TRBJ1-1; abundance: few; CDR3aa: CASSYSLTGTEAFF; CDR3nt: TGTGCCAGCAGCTACTCCTTGACAGGGACCGAAGCTTTCTTT
len: 16; d_gene: TRBD1; v_gene: TRBV6-2/TRBV6-3; j_gene: TRBJ2-1; abundance: NA; CDR3aa: CASSYGGTGSYNEQFF; CDR3nt: TGTGCCAGCAGTTACGGAGGGACAGGCTCCTACAATGAGCAGTTCTTC
len: 12; d_gene: TRBD1; v_gene: TRBV7-9; j_gene: TRBJ1-1; abundance: few; CDR3aa: CASSPPGGSAFF; CDR3nt: TGTGCCAGCAGCCCCCCAGGGGGTTCGGCTTTCTTT
len: 13; d_gene: TRBD1; v_gene: TRBV29-1; j_gene: TRBJ2-1; abundance: NA; CDR3aa: CSVDRGSYNEQFF; CDR3nt: TGCAGCGTAGACAGGGGTTCCTACAATGAGCAGTTCTTC
len: 15; d_gene: TRBD2; v_gene: TRBV11-2; j_gene: TRBJ2-5; abundance: NA; CDR3aa: CASSGGGRAGETQYF; CDR3nt: TGTGCCAGCAGCGGGGGCGGGAGGGCCGGTGAGACCCAGTACTTC
len: 18; d_gene: NA; v_gene: TRBV6-2/TRBV6-3; j_gene: TRBJ2-3; abundance: many; CDR3aa: CASRDNPLPGRNTDTQYF; CDR3nt: TGTGCCAGCAGGGACAATCCGCTACCGGGACGTAACACAGATACGCAGTATTTT
len: 18; d_gene: NA; v_gene: TRBV28; j_gene: TRBJ2-1; abundance: NA; CDR3aa: CASSPNLPAPRQYNEQFF; CDR3nt: TGTGCCAGCAGTCCCAACTTACCTGCTCCAAGACAGTACAATGAGCAGTTCTTC
len: 12; d_gene: TRBD1; v_gene: TRBV29-1; j_gene: TRBJ2-1; abundance: NA; CDR3aa: CSVFSGRQGEFF; CDR3nt: TGCAGCGTTTTCTCTGGCAGGCAGGGGGAGTTCTTC
len: 15; d_gene: TRBD1; v_gene: TRBV18; j_gene: TRBJ2-2; abundance: NA; CDR3aa: CASSPRQGHTGELFF; CDR3nt: TGTGCCAGCTCACCAAGACAGGGACACACCGGGGAGCTGTTTTTT
len: 14; d_gene: NA; v_gene: TRBV12-3/TRBV12-4; j_gene: TRBJ1-1; abundance: few; CDR3aa: CASSLWGSQNEAFF; CDR3nt: TGTGCCAGCAGTTTGTGGGGGAGTCAGAATGAAGCTTTCTTT
len: 11; d_gene: NA; v_gene: TRBV18; j_gene: TRBJ2-5; abundance: many; CDR3aa: CASSPRETQYF; CDR3nt: TGTGCCAGCAGCCCCCGGGAGACCCAGTACTTC
len: 17; d_gene: NA; v_gene: TRBV5-5; j_gene: TRBJ2-6; abundance: few; CDR3aa: CASSGWDTSSGANVLTF; CDR3nt: TGTGCCAGCAGCGGATGGGACACCTCCTCTGGGGCCAACGTCCTGACTTTC
len: 16; d_gene: TRBD2; v_gene: TRBV29-1; j_gene: TRBJ2-3; abundance: few; CDR3aa: CSVLRRTSGSTDTQYF; CDR3nt: TGCAGCGTTTTGCGGCGGACTAGCGGGAGTACAGATACGCAGTATTTT
len: 13; d_gene: NA; v_gene: TRBV12-3/TRBV12-4; j_gene: TRBJ1-2; abundance: few; CDR3aa: CASKLEVVGRYTF; CDR3nt: TGTGCCAGCAAATTGGAGGTCGTTGGGCGCTACACCTTC
len: 14; d_gene: NA; v_gene: TRBV20-1; j_gene: TRBJ1-1; abundance: NA; CDR3aa: CSARDLGRLLEAFF; CDR3nt: TGCAGTGCTAGAGATTTGGGCCGCCTACTTGAAGCTTTCTTT
len: 16; d_gene: NA; v_gene: TRBV4-3; j_gene: TRBJ1-2; abundance: few; CDR3aa: CASSQTPTRGDFGYTF; CDR3nt: TGCGCCAGCAGCCAAACACCCACCAGGGGCGACTTTGGCTACACCTTC
len: 15; d_gene: NA; v_gene: TRBV20-1; j_gene: TRBJ1-1; abundance: NA; CDR3aa: CSANHAGRMNTEAFF; CDR3nt: TGCAGTGCTAACCACGCGGGACGGATGAACACTGAAGCTTTCTTT
len: 14; d_gene: NA; v_gene: TRBV7-3; j_gene: TRBJ2-3; abundance: NA; CDR3aa: CASKELPSTDTQYF; CDR3nt: TGTGCCAGCAAGGAGTTACCTAGCACAGATACGCAGTATTTT
len: 14; d_gene: NA; v_gene: TRBV5-1; j_gene: TRBJ2-5; abundance: many; CDR3aa: CASSLGLAGETQYF; CDR3nt: TGTGCCAGCAGCTTAGGTCTAGCCGGGGAGACCCAGTACTTC
len: 14; d_gene: TRBD2; v_gene: TRBV7-1; j_gene: TRBJ2-5; abundance: NA; CDR3aa: CAIGPRLAGETQYF; CDR3nt: TGTGCCATCGGCCCGAGGCTAGCGGGAGAGACCCAGTACTTC
len: 17; d_gene: NA; v_gene: TRBV4-3; j_gene: TRBJ1-2; abundance: NA; CDR3aa: CASSLRLGVPGDYGYTF; CDR3nt: TGCGCCAGCAGCCTCCGACTCGGGGTCCCTGGAGACTATGGCTACACCTTC
len: 14; d_gene: NA; v_gene: TRBV18; j_gene: TRBJ1-4; abundance: NA; CDR3aa: CASSPGTRDEKLFF; CDR3nt: TGTGCCAGCTCACCCGGGACCCGGGATGAAAAACTGTTTTTT
len: 12; d_gene: NA; v_gene: TRBV20-1; j_gene: TRBJ2-5; abundance: few; CDR3aa: CSAARQTETQYF; CDR3nt: TGCAGTGCAGCTCGACAGACAGAGACCCAGTACTTC
len: 18; d_gene: TRBD2; v_gene: TRBV12-3/TRBV12-4; j_gene: TRBJ2-1; abundance: NA; CDR3aa: CASSRTGTSGSSYNEQFF; CDR3nt: TGTGCCAGCAGTCGTACCGGGACTAGCGGGTCGTCGTACAATGAGCAGTTCTTC
len: 16; d_gene: NA; v_gene: TRBV7-9; j_gene: TRBJ2-3; abundance: few; CDR3aa: CASSLGRRSSTDTQYF; CDR3nt: TGTGCCAGCAGCTTAGGGCGGCGGTCTAGCACAGATACGCAGTATTTT
len: 14; d_gene: NA; v_gene: TRBV5-1; j_gene: TRBJ2-4; abundance: many; CDR3aa: CASSSGGTENIQYF; CDR3nt: TGCGCCAGCAGCTCGGGAGGGACAGAAAACATTCAGTACTTC
len: 13; d_gene: NA; v_gene: TRBV20-1; j_gene: TRBJ2-1; abundance: many; CDR3aa: CSARRDSRDEQFF; CDR3nt: TGCAGTGCTAGAAGAGACTCCAGAGATGAGCAGTTCTTC
len: 14; d_gene: NA; v_gene: TRBV7-2; j_gene: TRBJ1-5; abundance: NA; CDR3aa: CASSADRVNQPQHF; CDR3nt: TGTGCCAGCAGCGCTGATCGGGTAAATCAGCCCCAGCATTTT
len: 15; d_gene: NA; v_gene: TRBV5-1; j_gene: TRBJ2-1; abundance: NA; CDR3aa: CASYPQAAQGNEQFF; CDR3nt: TGCGCCAGCTATCCCCAAGCAGCCCAAGGCAATGAGCAGTTCTTC
len: 12; d_gene: NA; v_gene: TRBV12-3/TRBV12-4; j_gene: TRBJ2-3; abundance: NA; CDR3aa: CASAGGADTQYF; CDR3nt: TGTGCCAGCGCGGGCGGGGCGGATACGCAGTATTTT
len: 15; d_gene: NA; v_gene: TRBV18; j_gene: TRBJ1-1; abundance: NA; CDR3aa: CASSPLGGARGEAFF; CDR3nt: TGTGCCAGCTCACCCCTCGGCGGGGCTAGAGGTGAAGCTTTCTTT
len: 14; d_gene: TRBD2; v_gene: TRBV11-2; j_gene: TRBJ2-3; abundance: few; CDR3aa: CASSLGLARYTQYF; CDR3nt: TGTGCCAGCAGCTTGGGACTAGCTCGGTATACGCAGTATTTT
len: 15; d_gene: NA; v_gene: TRBV2; j_gene: TRBJ2-1; abundance: NA; CDR3aa: CASSREKLRHNEQFF; CDR3nt: TGTGCCAGCAGCCGGGAGAAGCTGAGGCACAATGAGCAGTTCTTC
len: 14; d_gene: NA; v_gene: TRBV5-1; j_gene: TRBJ2-5; abundance: NA; CDR3aa: CASSAGRAGETQYF; CDR3nt: TGCGCCAGCAGCGCGGGACGGGCAGGGGAGACCCAGTACTTC
len: 16; d_gene: TRBD1; v_gene: TRBV18; j_gene: TRBJ2-5; abundance: NA; CDR3aa: CASSPLPGQIQETQYF; CDR3nt: TGTGCCAGCTCACCCCTCCCGGGACAGATCCAAGAGACCCAGTACTTC